The present entry profiles one TCR beta chain with its context. Sequenced by immunoSEQ multiplex PCR; TCRdb stores in-frame clones only, minus some. Among more than 95,000 clones listed, 92% were seen once. This specimen comes from a study of T cell changes during pregnancy in multiple sclerosis. The clonotype was recovered from a female donor with multiple sclerosis, enrolled in a pregnancy study. The sequenced sample was peripheral blood, obtained after pregnancy.

CDR3 loop: CATSRDAGNSNQPQHF. CDR3 in DNA: TGTGCCACCAGCAGAGATGCAGGGAATAGCAATCAGCCCCAGCATTTT. The chain uses TRBV15 and TRBJ1-5; TRBD1 is a possible D gene (5 bases). There are 16 residues in the CDR3. Trimming cost V 0 bases and J 0 bases, with 9 bases left between them. Germline lookup yields CDR1 LNHNV and CDR2 YYDKDF (reference sequence).